In its sample, the clone carrying this TCR beta chain ranks as medium-sized. Its specificity is not known. This entry belongs to a study of spatial heterogeneity in lung cancer. Study context: Unique TCR and UMI combinations averaged more than ten appearances each in raw reads. Whole-study findings and limits: Alpha chain coverage of tumor T cells was estimated at approximately 7%, and beta chain coverage at 12% to 15%. The study found that expanded intratumoral alpha and beta TCR counts tracked tumor mutation counts.

Time point described: sample taken at primary tumor resection. Unmatched junction bases numbered 3, after V lost 1 base and J lost 0 bases. Germline V gives CDR1 SGHDT, CDR2 YYEEEE. The CDR3 is made up of 16 amino acids. One entry per CDR3 protein results from TCRdb running MiXCR on the 5' RACE reads. The sample yields 6,500 to 10,000 distinct CDR3 sequences, approximately 7% seen once. This specimen consisted of lung tumor tissue, obtained at surgery. The V and J genes are TRBV5-6 and TRBJ2-5, with 10 positions matching TRBD2. The origin of this receptor is a male donor with early-stage non-small cell lung cancer. CDR3 sequence: CASSLLAGAYQETQYF. The CDR3 DNA sequence: TGTGCCAGCAGCTTGCTAGCGGGGGCATACCAAGAGACCCAGTACTTC.